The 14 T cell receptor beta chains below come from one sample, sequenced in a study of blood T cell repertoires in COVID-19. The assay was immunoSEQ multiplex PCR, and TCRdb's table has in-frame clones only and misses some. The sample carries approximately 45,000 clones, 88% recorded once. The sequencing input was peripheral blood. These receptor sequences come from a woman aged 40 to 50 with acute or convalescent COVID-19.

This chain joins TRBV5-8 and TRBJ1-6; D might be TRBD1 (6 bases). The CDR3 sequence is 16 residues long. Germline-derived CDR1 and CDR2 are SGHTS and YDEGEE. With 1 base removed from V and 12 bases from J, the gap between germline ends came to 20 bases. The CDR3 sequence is CASSLRGAGLGGPLHF. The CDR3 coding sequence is TGTGCCAGCAGCTTGCGGGGGGCGGGTCTCGGAGGACCCCTCCACTTT.

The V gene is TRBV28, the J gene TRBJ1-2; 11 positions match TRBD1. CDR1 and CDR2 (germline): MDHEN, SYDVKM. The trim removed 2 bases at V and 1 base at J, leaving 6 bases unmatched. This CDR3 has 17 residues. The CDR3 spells CASSLHLGTGGNYGYTF. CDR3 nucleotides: TGTGCCAGCAGTTTACATTTGGGGACAGGGGGTAACTATGGCTACACCTTC.

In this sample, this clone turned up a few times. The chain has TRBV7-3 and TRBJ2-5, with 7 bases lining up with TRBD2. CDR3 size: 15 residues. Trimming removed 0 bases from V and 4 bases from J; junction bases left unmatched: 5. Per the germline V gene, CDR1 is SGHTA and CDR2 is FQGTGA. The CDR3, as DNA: TGTGCCAGCAGCTTAACGAAGACTAGCCCAGAGACCCAGTACTTC. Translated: CASSLTKTSPETQYF.

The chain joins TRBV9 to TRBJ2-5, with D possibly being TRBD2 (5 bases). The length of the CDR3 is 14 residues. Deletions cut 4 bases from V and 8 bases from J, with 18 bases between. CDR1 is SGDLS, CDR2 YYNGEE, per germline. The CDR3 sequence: CASSLESGLDTQYF. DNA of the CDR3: TGTGCCAGCAGCCTGGAGTCCGGACTGGATACCCAGTACTTC.

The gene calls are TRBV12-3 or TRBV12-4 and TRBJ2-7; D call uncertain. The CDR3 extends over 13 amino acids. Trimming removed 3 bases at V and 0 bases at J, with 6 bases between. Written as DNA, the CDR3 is TGTGCCAGCAGTTTTCAGGACTCCTACGAGCAGTACTTC. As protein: CASSFQDSYEQYF.

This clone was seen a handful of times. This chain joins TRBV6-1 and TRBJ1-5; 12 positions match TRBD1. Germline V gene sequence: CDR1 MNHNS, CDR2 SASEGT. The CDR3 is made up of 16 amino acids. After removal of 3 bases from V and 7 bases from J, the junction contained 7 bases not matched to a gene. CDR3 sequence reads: CASSDGLGTGGQPQHF. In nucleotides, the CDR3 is TGTGCCAGCAGTGATGGGCTGGGGACAGGGGGCCAGCCCCAGCATTTT.

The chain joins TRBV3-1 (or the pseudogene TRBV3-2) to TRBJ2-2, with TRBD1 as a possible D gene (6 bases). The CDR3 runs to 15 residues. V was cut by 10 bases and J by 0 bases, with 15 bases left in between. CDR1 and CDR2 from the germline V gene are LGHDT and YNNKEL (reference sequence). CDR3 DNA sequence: TGTGCCACTAAGTCAGGGGCCTCGAACACCGGGGAGCTGTTTTTT. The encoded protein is CATKSGASNTGELFF.

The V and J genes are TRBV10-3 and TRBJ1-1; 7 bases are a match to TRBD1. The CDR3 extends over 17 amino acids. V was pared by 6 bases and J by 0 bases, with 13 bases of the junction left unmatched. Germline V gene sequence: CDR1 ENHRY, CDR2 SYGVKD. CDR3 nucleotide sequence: TGTGCCATCAGCCGGGAGGGGGCAGCTGTAATGAACACTGAAGCTTTCTTT. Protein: CAISREGAAVMNTEAFF.

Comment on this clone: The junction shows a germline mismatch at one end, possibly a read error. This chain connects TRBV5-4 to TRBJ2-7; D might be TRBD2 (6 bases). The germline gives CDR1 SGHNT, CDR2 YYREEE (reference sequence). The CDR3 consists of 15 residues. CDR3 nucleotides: TGTGCCAGCAGCTTTGGGGGGACCAAGACCTACGCGCAGTACTTC. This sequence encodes CASSFGGTKTYAQYF.

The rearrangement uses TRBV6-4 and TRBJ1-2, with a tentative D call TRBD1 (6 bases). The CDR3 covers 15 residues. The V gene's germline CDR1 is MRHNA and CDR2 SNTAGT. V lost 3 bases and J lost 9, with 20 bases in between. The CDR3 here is CASSEAGASLARYTF. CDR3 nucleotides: TGTGCCAGCAGTGAGGCAGGGGCATCGCTTGCGCGCTACACCTTC.

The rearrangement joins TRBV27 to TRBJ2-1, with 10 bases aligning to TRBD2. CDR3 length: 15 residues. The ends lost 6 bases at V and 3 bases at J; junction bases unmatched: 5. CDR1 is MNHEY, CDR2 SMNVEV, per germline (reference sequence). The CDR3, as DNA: TGTGCCAGCAGCCCGAGCGGGAGGGTCTACAATGAGCAGTTCTTC. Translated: CASSPSGRVYNEQFF.

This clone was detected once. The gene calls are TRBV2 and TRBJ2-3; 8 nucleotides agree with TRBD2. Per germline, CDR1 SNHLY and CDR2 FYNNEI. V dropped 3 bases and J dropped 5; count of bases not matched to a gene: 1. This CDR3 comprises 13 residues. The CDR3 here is CASSEAGGDTQYF. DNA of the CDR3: TGTGCCAGCAGTGAGGCGGGGGGAGATACGCAGTATTTT.

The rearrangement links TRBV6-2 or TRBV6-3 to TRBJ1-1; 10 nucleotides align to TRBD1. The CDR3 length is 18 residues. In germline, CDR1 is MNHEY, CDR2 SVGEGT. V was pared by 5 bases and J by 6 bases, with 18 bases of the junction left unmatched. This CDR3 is CASSHVNTGTGDWAEAFF. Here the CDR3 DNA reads TGTGCCAGCAGTCACGTGAATACCGGGACAGGGGATTGGGCTGAAGCTTTCTTT.

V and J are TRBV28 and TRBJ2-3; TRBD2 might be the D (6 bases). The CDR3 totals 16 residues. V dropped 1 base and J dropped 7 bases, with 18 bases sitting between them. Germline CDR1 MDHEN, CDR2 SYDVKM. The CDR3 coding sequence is TGTGCCAGCAGTTTATTTTCGGCGGGGAAGTTAAATACGCAGTATTTT. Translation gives CASSLFSAGKLNTQYF.